The rows below give T cell receptor beta chains drawn from one sample of a study of CD8 T cells in ankylosing spondylitis. TCRdb analysed the 5' RACE reads with MiXCR anew, one entry per CDR3 protein. The table lists more than 100,000 distinct CDR3 sequences, roughly 10% of them singletons. Sequenced input: blood, either unsorted or a sorted T cell fraction (not recorded which). Receptor source: a female donor with ankylosing spondylitis or in good health (not recorded which). The CDR3 runs from the conserved cysteine through the conserved F or W. D genes are given only for firm matches. A clone size is listed for some rows: how often the clone was seen (once, few, many), or a class if it is expanded.

CDR3,DNA,D,V,size,J
CASSLGDSEAFF,TGTGCCAGCAGCTTGGGGGACAGTGAAGCTTTCTTT,TRBD1,TRBV7-9,-,TRBJ1-1
CASSLQGENTEAFF,TGTGCCAGCAGCTTACAGGGAGAGAACACTGAAGCTTTCTTT,-,TRBV7-9,many,TRBJ1-1
CASSRRESNTEAFF,TGTGCCAGCAGCAGGAGGGAGTCGAACACTGAAGCTTTCTTT,-,TRBV12-3/TRBV12-4,once,TRBJ1-1
CASSPTSSVPQSF,TGTGCCAGCAGTCCTACTTCTAGCGTTCCGCAGTCCTTC,-,TRBV6-2/TRBV6-3,-,TRBJ2-1
CANSLMADTQYF,TGTGCCAACAGCTTGATGGCAGATACGCAGTATTTT,-,TRBV7-2,-,TRBJ2-3
CSAPNTRSPYGYTF,TGCAGTGCCCCAAACACCAGAAGCCCTTATGGCTACACCTTC,-,TRBV20-1,many,TRBJ1-2
CASSTSGGVGNTIYF,-,-,TRBV28,many,TRBJ1-3
CASSLVGGQPGGELFF,TGTGCCAGCAGCTTGGTAGGCGGGCAGCCTGGCGGGGAGCTGTTTTTT,-,TRBV5-4,many,TRBJ2-2
CASRKDRAFSYEQYF,TGTGCCAGCAGAAAAGACAGGGCTTTCTCCTACGAGCAGTACTTC,TRBD1,TRBV27,-,TRBJ2-7
CASRYHRDTEAFF,TGTGCCAGCAGATACCACCGGGACACTGAAGCTTTCTTT,-,TRBV6-1,many,TRBJ1-1
CASSQGGGGADTQYF,TGCGCCAGCAGCCAGGGCGGCGGGGGTGCAGATACGCAGTATTTT,TRBD2,TRBV5-1,many,TRBJ2-3
CASSLSDRGFIRSGANVLTF,TGCGCCAGCAGCTTGTCGGACAGGGGCTTTATCCGCTCTGGGGCCAACGTCCTGACTTTC,TRBD1,TRBV5-1,-,TRBJ2-6
CASSLDTQPQHF,TGTGCCAGCAGCTTAGATACTCAGCCCCAGCATTTT,-,TRBV7-9,many,TRBJ1-5
CASSLSHFAVSGNTIYF,TGTGCCAGCAGTTTATCCCACTTCGCCGTCTCTGGAAACACCATATATTTT,-,TRBV28,many,TRBJ1-3
CASSIDNYSNQPQHF,TGTGCCAGTAGTATCGACAACTATAGCAATCAGCCCCAGCATTTT,-,TRBV19,many,TRBJ1-5
CATTEGRINEKLFF,TGTGCCACCACAGAGGGGCGGATCAATGAAAAACTGTTTTTT,-,TRBV5-5,-,TRBJ1-4
CASSLEGSTDTQYF,TGCGCCAGCAGCTTGGAGGGCAGCACAGATACGCAGTATTTT,-,TRBV5-1,many,TRBJ2-3
CASSLPQDSQETQYF,TGTGCCAGCAGCTTGCCCCAGGACAGCCAAGAGACCCAGTACTTC,-,TRBV11-2,many,TRBJ2-5
CSVVVREATGEQYF,TGCAGCGTTGTAGTGCGGGAGGCCACAGGAGAGCAGTACTTC,TRBD2,TRBV29-1,many,TRBJ2-7
CSAGSAGNSYEQYF,TGCAGTGCTGGATCCGCAGGAAACTCCTACGAGCAGTACTTC,-,TRBV20-1,many,TRBJ2-7
CASSLAGRQETQYF,TGTGCCAGCAGTCTAGCGGGACGCCAAGAGACCCAGTACTTC,TRBD2,TRBV6-1,-,TRBJ2-5
CSAPLAGGRDTQYF,TGCAGTGCGCCTCTAGCGGGGGGGCGGGATACGCAGTATTTT,TRBD2,TRBV20-1,many,TRBJ2-3
CASSRPPGQANYGYTF,TGTGCCAGCAGCCGCCCTCCGGGACAGGCTAACTATGGCTACACCTTC,TRBD1,TRBV7-3,-,TRBJ1-2
CASSPWLEQFF,TGTGCCAGCAGCCCATGGCTTGAGCAGTTCTTC,-,TRBV12-3/TRBV12-4,many,TRBJ2-1
CASLSGSYNEQFF,TGCGCCAGCCTCAGCGGATCCTACAATGAGCAGTTCTTC,-,TRBV10-2,-,TRBJ2-1
CASSALPLGVQRNQPQHF,TGTGCCAGCAGTGCCCTCCCCCTCGGAGTTCAGCGAAATCAGCCCCAGCATTTT,-,TRBV2,-,TRBJ1-5
CASSFEPSAYEQYF,TGTGCCAGCAGCTTTGAGCCTAGCGCATACGAGCAGTACTTC,-,TRBV11-2,many,TRBJ2-7
CASSPDYTGELFF,TGTGCCAGCAGTCCGGATTACACCGGGGAGCTGTTTTTT,-,TRBV12-3/TRBV12-4,many,TRBJ2-2
CASSLIPSGTYNEQFF,TGCGCCAGCAGCTTGATCCCTAGCGGGACCTACAATGAGCAGTTCTTC,TRBD2,TRBV5-1,many,TRBJ2-1
CASSLVGGDTEAFF,TGTGCCAGCAGCTTAGTTGGGGGGGACACTGAAGCTTTCTTT,-,TRBV7-2,-,TRBJ1-1
CASSLETGANYNEQFF,TGCGCCAGCAGCTTGGAGACGGGAGCCAACTACAATGAGCAGTTCTTC,-,TRBV5-1,many,TRBJ2-1
CASTRGAGVGTDTQYF,TGCGCCAGCACGCGAGGGGCGGGAGTAGGGACAGATACGCAGTATTTT,TRBD2,TRBV5-1,many,TRBJ2-3